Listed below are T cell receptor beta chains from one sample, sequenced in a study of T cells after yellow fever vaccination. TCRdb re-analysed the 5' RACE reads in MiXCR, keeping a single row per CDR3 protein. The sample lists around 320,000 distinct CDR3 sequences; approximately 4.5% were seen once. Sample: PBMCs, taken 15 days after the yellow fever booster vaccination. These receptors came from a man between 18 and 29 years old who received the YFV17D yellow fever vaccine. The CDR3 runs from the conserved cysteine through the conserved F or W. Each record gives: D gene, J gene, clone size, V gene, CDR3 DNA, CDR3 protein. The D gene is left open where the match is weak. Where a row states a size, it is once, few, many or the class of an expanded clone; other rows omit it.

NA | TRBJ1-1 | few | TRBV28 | TGTGCCAGCTCACCGAGAAAGATGAACACTGAAGCTTTCTTT | CASSPRKMNTEAFF
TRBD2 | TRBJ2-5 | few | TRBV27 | TGTGCCAGCAGTAGCCTAGCGGGGGGCCCAAAAGAGACCCAGTACTTC | CASSSLAGGPKETQYF
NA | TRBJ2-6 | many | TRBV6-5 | TGTGCCAGCAGTCGCGTCAGCTCTGGGGCCAACGTCCTGACTTTC | CASSRVSSGANVLTF
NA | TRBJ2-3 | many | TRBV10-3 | TGTGCCTATCAGGTAGCGCAGACAGATACGCAGTATTTT | CAYQVAQTDTQYF
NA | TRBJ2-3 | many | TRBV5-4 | TGTGCCAGCAGCTTCATGGGTAGCACAGATACGCAGTATTTT | CASSFMGSTDTQYF
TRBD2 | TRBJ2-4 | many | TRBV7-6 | TGTGCCAGCAGCCCATTATGGCGGGGGGACAAAAACATTCAGTACTTC | CASSPLWRGDKNIQYF
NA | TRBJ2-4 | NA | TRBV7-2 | TGTGCCAGCAGCTTGCAAGGGGAGGTCATTCAGTACTTC | CASSLQGEVIQYF
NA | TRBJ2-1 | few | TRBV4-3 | TGCGCCAGCAGCCGAGAGCGTAGCTCCTACAATGAGCAGTTCTTC | CASSRERSSYNEQFF
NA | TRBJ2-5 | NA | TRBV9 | TGTGCCAGCAGCGTAGATCAAACTAGAGAAGAGACCCAGTACTTC | CASSVDQTREETQYF
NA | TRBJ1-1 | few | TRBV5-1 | TGCGCCAGCAGCTTAACGGGGAGGACCACTGAAGCTTTCTTT | CASSLTGRTTEAFF
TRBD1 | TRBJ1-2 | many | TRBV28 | TGTGCCAGCAGTCCAACGACAGGGGTCCACTATGGCTACACCTTC | CASSPTTGVHYGYTF
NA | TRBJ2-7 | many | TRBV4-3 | TGCGCCAGCAGCCAAGATGGGGGGTACGAGCAGTACTTC | CASSQDGGYEQYF
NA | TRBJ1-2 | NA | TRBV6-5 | TGTGCCAGCAGTTACTCGTGGGGGCCGGGCTATGGCTACACCTTC | CASSYSWGPGYGYTF
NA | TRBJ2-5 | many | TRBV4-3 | TGCGCCAGCAGCCAAGATTTGGGTCTGGGGACCCAGTACTTC | CASSQDLGLGTQYF
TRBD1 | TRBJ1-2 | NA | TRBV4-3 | TGCGCCAGCAGCCAAGGGGACAGGGTCAACTATGGCTACACCTTC | CASSQGDRVNYGYTF
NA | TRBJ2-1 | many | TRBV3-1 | TGTGCCAGCAGCCAACTGGAAGGGGAGCAGTTCTTC | CASSQLEGEQFF
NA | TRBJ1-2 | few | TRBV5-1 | TGCGCCAGCAGCTTGTCTACGACCCACTATGGCTACACCTTC | CASSLSTTHYGYTF
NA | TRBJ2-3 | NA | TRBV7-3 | TGTGCCAGCAGCGCCTTCGAGAGAGGCACAGATACGCAGTATTTT | CASSAFERGTDTQYF
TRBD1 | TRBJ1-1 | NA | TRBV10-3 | TGTGCCATCAGCGCTGACAGGGGGGCTTTCTTT | CAISADRGAFF
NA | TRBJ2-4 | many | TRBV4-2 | TGTGCCAGCAGCTTGATTGCGGCCGGCGGCCAAAACATTCAGTACTTC | CASSLIAAGGQNIQYF
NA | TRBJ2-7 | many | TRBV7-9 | TGTGCCAGCTCGGCGGCCGGGACACCCTACGAGCAGTACTTC | CASSAAGTPYEQYF
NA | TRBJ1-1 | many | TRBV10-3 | TGTGCCATAAGTCAGACCCCGTCAGGCACTGAAGCTTTCTTT | CAISQTPSGTEAFF
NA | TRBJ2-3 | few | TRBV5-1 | TGCGCCAGCGGCTACACAGATACGCAGTATTTT | CASGYTDTQYF
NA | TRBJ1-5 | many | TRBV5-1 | TGCGCCAGCAGCTTGGACCCCAATCAGCCCCAGCATTTT | CASSLDPNQPQHF
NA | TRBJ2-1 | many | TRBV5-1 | TGCGCCAGCAGCTACGGACTGAGCTCCTACAATGAGCAGTTCTTC | CASSYGLSSYNEQFF
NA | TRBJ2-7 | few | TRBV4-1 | TGCGCCAGCAGCCACCCAGGGATCGCCCCCGGCGAGCAGTACTTC | CASSHPGIAPGEQYF
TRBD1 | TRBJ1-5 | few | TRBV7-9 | TGTGCCAGCAGCGAAACAGGGGGAGGCAGCAATCAGCCCCAGCATTTT | CASSETGGGSNQPQHF
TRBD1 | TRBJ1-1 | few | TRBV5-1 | TGCGCCAGCAGCCGGGACAGGGTAAATGCTTTCTTT | CASSRDRVNAFF
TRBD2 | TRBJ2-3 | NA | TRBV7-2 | TGTGCCAGCAGCTTAGGGCTAGCGGGGACCTCAGATACGCAGTATTTT | CASSLGLAGTSDTQYF
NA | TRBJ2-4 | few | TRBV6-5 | TGTGCCAGCCAGGGGCAGGGACGCATTCAGTACTTC | CASQGQGRIQYF
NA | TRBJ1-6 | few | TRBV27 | TGTGCCAGCAGCCAGAGCCTGTCAGCTAATTCACCCCTCCACTTT | CASSQSLSANSPLHF
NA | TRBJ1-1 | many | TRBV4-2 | TGTGCCAGCAGCCAAGGGCCCACTGAAGCTTTCTTT | CASSQGPTEAFF
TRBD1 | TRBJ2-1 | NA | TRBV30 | TGTGCCTGGAGGGGACAGGGGTACAATGAGCAGTTCTTC | CAWRGQGYNEQFF
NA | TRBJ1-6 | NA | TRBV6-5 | TGTGCCAGCAGTTACTCGGCAAAATTGAATTCACCCCTCCACTTT | CASSYSAKLNSPLHF
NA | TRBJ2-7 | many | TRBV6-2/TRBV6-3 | TGTGCCAGCAGTGGGTATCCGAGCGAGCAGTACTTC | CASSGYPSEQYF
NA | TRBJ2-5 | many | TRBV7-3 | TGTGCCAGCAGCTCCACCCCAGAGGAAGAGACCCAGTACTTC | CASSSTPEEETQYF
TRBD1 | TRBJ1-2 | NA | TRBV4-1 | TGCGCCAGCAGCGGCGGGACAGGGGGAACGTATTCTGGCTACACCTTC | CASSGGTGGTYSGYTF
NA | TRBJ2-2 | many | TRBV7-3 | TGTGCCAGCAGTCCAGACTATGCGAACACCGGGGAGCTGTTTTTT | CASSPDYANTGELFF
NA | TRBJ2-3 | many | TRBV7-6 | TGTGCCAGCAGCCATCAGTCGGGTACGCAGTATTTT | CASSHQSGTQYF
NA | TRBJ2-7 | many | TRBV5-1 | TGCGCCAGCAGCTTGGGTACTGGGTTGCAGAGCTCCTACGAGCAGTACTTC | CASSLGTGLQSSYEQYF
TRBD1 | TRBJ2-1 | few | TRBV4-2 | TGTGCCAGCAGCCCATTTCCGGGACAGGGGACCAATGAGCAGTTCTTC | CASSPFPGQGTNEQFF
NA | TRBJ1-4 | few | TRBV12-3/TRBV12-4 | TGTGCCAGCAGTTCAACTACGGGAGGGGAAAAACTGTTTTTT | CASSSTTGGEKLFF
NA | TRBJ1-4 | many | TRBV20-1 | TGCAGTGCCCCGCTGGGGGGGGGTGCGAGGGAAAAACTGTTTTTT | CSAPLGGGAREKLFF
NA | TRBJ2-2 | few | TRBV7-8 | TGTGCCAGCAGCACTTACAGGGTGGGCGGGGAGCTGTTTTTT | CASSTYRVGGELFF
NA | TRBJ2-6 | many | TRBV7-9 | TGTGCCAGCAGCTCTGCCGGTATGGTGGAGCCTGGGGCCAACGTCCTGACTTTC | CASSSAGMVEPGANVLTF
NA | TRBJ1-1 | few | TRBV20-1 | TGCAGTGGCACGACAGGGAACACTGAAGCTTTCTTT | CSGTTGNTEAFF
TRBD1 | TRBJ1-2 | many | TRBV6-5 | TGTGCCAGCAGTTACTCGGACAGGAAGGGCTACACCTTC | CASSYSDRKGYTF
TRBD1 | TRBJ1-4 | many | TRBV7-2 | TGTGCCAGCAGCACGCAGGACAGGGGAAATGAAAAACTGTTTTTT | CASSTQDRGNEKLFF
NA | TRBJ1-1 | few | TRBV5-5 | TGTGCCAGCAGCTTGGACGGGGGCACTGAAGCTTTCTTT | CASSLDGGTEAFF
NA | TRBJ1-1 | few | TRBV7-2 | TGTGCCAGCGGATCTCTACAGGGATGGACTGAAGCTTTCTTT | CASGSLQGWTEAFF
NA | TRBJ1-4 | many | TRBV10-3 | TGTGCCAGCAGGGGTAATGAAAAACTGTTTTTT | CASRGNEKLFF
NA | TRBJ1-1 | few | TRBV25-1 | TGTGCCAGCAGTGAATTGTTGGGGGGGAACACTGAAGCTTTCTTT | CASSELLGGNTEAFF
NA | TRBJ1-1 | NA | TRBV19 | TGTGCCAGTAGTACGCCAGAGATGGAGATCACTGAAGCTTTCTTT | CASSTPEMEITEAFF
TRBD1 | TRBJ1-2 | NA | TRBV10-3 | TGTGCCATCAGTGAGTTAGGGCAAAAACCCGGGACAGAGGACACTAACTATGGCTACACCTTC | CAISELGQKPGTEDTNYGYTF
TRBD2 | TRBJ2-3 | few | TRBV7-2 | TGTGCCAGCAGCCCGACTAGCAACACAGATACGCAGTATTTT | CASSPTSNTDTQYF
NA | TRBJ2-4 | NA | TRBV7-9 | TGTGCCAGCAGCTTAAGCGGACAGATAATCAAAAACATTCAGTACTTC | CASSLSGQIIKNIQYF
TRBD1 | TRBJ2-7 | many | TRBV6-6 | TGTGCCAGCAGTTCTGACAGGGGTAACGAGCAGTACTTC | CASSSDRGNEQYF
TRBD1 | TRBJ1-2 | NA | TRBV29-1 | TGCAGCTCCGGGACAGGGGGCAGCTATGGCTACACCTTC | CSSGTGGSYGYTF
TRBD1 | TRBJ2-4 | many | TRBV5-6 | TGTGCCAGCAGCTTGGAAGCGCGGACAGGGAAAAACATTCAGTACTTC | CASSLEARTGKNIQYF